This T cell receptor (beta chain) came from a study of patients and donors after allogeneic stem cell transplantation. The CDR3 has 16 amino acids. The germline V and J ends were trimmed by 4 bases and 2 bases, with 18 bases remaining between them. CDR1 SGHDN and CDR2 FVKESK come from the germline V gene. TCRdb called the RT-PCR reads again in MiXCR, with one record for every CDR3 protein. The data hold over 400,000 distinct CDR3 sequences, with 16% observed a single time. The source material was blood, either unsorted or a sorted T cell fraction (not recorded which). J is TRBJ2-7 and V is TRBV14; D uncertain. This clonotype was obtained from a human donor who was either an allogeneic HSCT recipient or a stem cell or donor lymphocyte infusion donor (not recorded which). It is not recorded whose cells these are; they may come from a transplant donor. CDR3 sequence reads: CASSLRRPSRTYEQYF. The DNA for the CDR3 is TGTGCCAGCAGCCTAAGACGGCCCAGTCGGACCTACGAGCAGTACTTC.